A selection of T cell receptor beta chains follows, all from one sample in a study of blood T cell repertoires in COVID-19. Some clones are missing from TCRdb's copy, which holds only in-frame ones; the method was immunoSEQ multiplex PCR. This table has approximately 480,000 clones, roughly nine tenths appearing once. The source material was peripheral blood. All receptors come from a man between 18 and 29 years old with COVID-19, enrolled during active disease. CDR3s include the opening cysteine and the closing phenylalanine or tryptophan. Each record gives: J gene, V gene, clone size, D gene, CDR3 protein, CDR3 DNA. D genes are given only for firm matches. Only part of the rows carry a size: once, few, many, or a class if the clone is expanded.

>TRBJ1-3|TRBV5-5|.|.
CASIGTRIDTIYF
TGTGCCAGCATTGGTACGAGAATAGACACCATATATTTT
>TRBJ1-5|TRBV6-5|.|TRBD1
CASSRTGSQPQHF
TGTGCCAGCAGTAGGACAGGCAGTCAGCCCCAGCATTTT
>TRBJ2-3|TRBV3-1/TRBV3-2|.|TRBD2
CASSPQRELSTDTQYF
TGTGCCAGCAGTCCTCAGCGGGAACTTAGCACAGATACGCAGTATTTT
>TRBJ2-7|TRBV27|.|TRBD1
CASKYKQGGVYEQYF
TGTGCCAGCAAATACAAACAGGGGGGAGTCTACGAGCAGTACTTC
>TRBJ2-7|TRBV6-5|.|.
CASSYNSEQYF
TGTGCCAGCAGTTATAACAGTGAGCAGTACTTC
>TRBJ1-1|TRBV6-6|.|TRBD1
CASSLGGRDTEAFF
TGTGCCAGCAGCTTAGGGGGCAGGGACACTGAAGCTTTCTTT
>TRBJ2-7|TRBV4-1|.|.
CASSQEGAVSSYEQYF
TGCGCCAGCAGCCAAGAAGGGGCAGTCAGCTCCTACGAGCAGTACTTC
>TRBJ2-5|TRBV7-2|.|TRBD2
CASSLSGEVLETQYF
TGTGCCAGCAGCTTAAGCGGGGAGGTTTTGGAGACCCAGTACTTC
>TRBJ2-5|TRBV7-2|.|TRBD2
CASRDTGTSVETQYF
TGTGCCAGCAGAGATACCGGGACTAGCGTCGAGACCCAGTACTTC
>TRBJ1-6|TRBV6-5|.|TRBD1
CASSYSKGQGNSPLHF
TGTGCCAGCAGTTACTCGAAGGGACAGGGGAATTCACCCCTCCACTTT
>TRBJ1-3|TRBV9|.|.
CASSDNQGLRTSGNTIYF
TGTGCCAGCAGCGATAATCAGGGACTCCGGACCTCTGGAAACACCATATATTTT
>TRBJ2-1|TRBV3-1/TRBV3-2|once|.
CASSQDEGVAVF
TGTGCCAGCAGCCAAGACGAGGGAGTCGCGGTCTTC
>TRBJ2-5|TRBV27|once|TRBD1
CASSYRDSQETQYF
TGTGCCAGCAGTTACCGGGACAGCCAAGAGACCCAGTACTTC
>TRBJ1-5|TRBV2|once|.
CASSEDSGRQPQHF
TGTGCCAGCAGTGAAGACTCAGGTAGGCAGCCCCAGCATTTT
>TRBJ2-5|TRBV6-5|.|TRBD1
CASSSDRVGETQYF
TGTGCCAGCAGCTCCGACAGGGTGGGAGAGACCCAGTACTTC
>TRBJ2-7|TRBV7-9|.|.
CASSLPSRYSYEQYF
TGTGCCAGCAGCTTACCCTCCAGGTACTCCTACGAGCAGTACTTC
>TRBJ2-1|TRBV15|.|TRBD1
CATSRDRTGGDNEQFF
TGTGCCACCAGCAGAGATAGGACAGGGGGGGACAATGAGCAGTTCTTC
>TRBJ2-7|TRBV30|.|.
CAWSGGLRPYEQYF
TGTGCCTGGAGTGGCGGACTTCGTCCCTACGAGCAGTACTTC
>TRBJ2-3|TRBV9|.|TRBD2
CASSPRGTSGGTDTQYF
TGTGCCAGCAGCCCGAGAGGGACTAGCGGGGGGACAGATACGCAGTATTTT
>TRBJ1-5|TRBV4-1|.|.
CASSQGWWGQPQHF
TGCGCCAGCAGCCAAGGATGGTGGGGCCAGCCCCAGCATTTT
>TRBJ1-1|TRBV28|.|.
CASSSKRVNTEAFF
TGTGCCAGCAGTTCTAAACGAGTTAACACTGAAGCTTTCTTT
>TRBJ2-1|TRBV7-3|.|.
CASSLSGAKGNEQFF
TGTGCCAGCAGCTTAAGTGGGGCAAAAGGCAATGAGCAGTTCTTC
>TRBJ2-1|TRBV5-1|.|TRBD2
CASSGRESSYNEQFF
TGCGCCAGCAGCGGGCGGGAGAGTTCCTACAATGAGCAGTTCTTC
>TRBJ1-5|TRBV6-1|.|.
CASSEPAINQPQHF
TGTGCCAGCAGTGAGCCAGCGATCAATCAGCCCCAGCATTTT
>TRBJ1-2|TRBV5-6|.|.
CASSPTASNYGYTF
TGTGCCAGCAGCCCGACAGCATCTAACTATGGCTACACCTTC
>TRBJ1-1|TRBV20-1|few|TRBD1
CSASGDRVTEAFF
TGCAGTGCTAGTGGGGACAGAGTTACTGAAGCTTTCTTT
>TRBJ2-4|TRBV6-5|.|TRBD2
CASKTTSGRYIQYF
TGTGCCAGCAAAACAACTAGCGGGAGATACATTCAGTACTTC
>TRBJ2-7|TRBV11-2|.|.
CASSLDVRGEQYF
TGTGCCAGCAGCTTAGATGTTAGGGGCGAGCAGTACTTC
>TRBJ2-3|TRBV6-1|.|TRBD2
CASSEGWRGGTDTQYF
TGTGCCAGCAGTGAAGGGTGGCGGGGGGGCACAGATACGCAGTATTTT
>TRBJ2-3|TRBV27|.|TRBD1
CASYQEGQGARRRSTDTQYF
TGTGCCAGCTATCAAGAAGGACAGGGGGCGCGCCGCAGGAGCACAGATACGCAGTATTTT
>TRBJ2-5|TRBV24-1|.|.
CATSGGSLETQYF
TGTGCCACCAGTGGGGGCTCATTAGAGACCCAGTACTTC
>TRBJ2-7|TRBV19|once|TRBD1
CASSIRDRYEQYF
TGTGCCAGTAGTATACGGGACAGATACGAGCAGTACTTC
>TRBJ1-1|TRBV19|few|TRBD1
CASRQGGTEAFF
TGTGCCAGTAGACAGGGGGGGACTGAAGCTTTCTTT
>TRBJ1-2|TRBV7-2|.|.
CASSRNRNYGYTF
TGTGCCAGCAGCAGAAACAGGAACTATGGCTACACCTTC
>TRBJ2-2|TRBV6-5|.|.
CAGSAEGLRTGELFF
TGTGCCGGTAGCGCGGAAGGACTCCGGACCGGGGAGCTGTTTTTT
>TRBJ1-1|TRBV11-2|.|.
CASSPLRNTEAFF
TGTGCCAGCAGCCCCCTAAGAAACACTGAAGCTTTCTTT
>TRBJ2-7|TRBV10-3|.|.
CAISRDINEQYF
TGTGCCATCAGTAGGGACATCAACGAGCAGTACTTC
>TRBJ1-1|TRBV5-5|.|.
CASSPWFRQQNTEAFF
TGTGCCAGCAGCCCTTGGTTCCGACAGCAGAACACTGAAGCTTTCTTT
>TRBJ1-4|TRBV10-1|.|.
CASSVGGRGEKLFF
TGCGCCAGCAGTGTGGGGGGAAGAGGTGAAAAACTGTTTTTT
>TRBJ1-6|TRBV6-6|once|.
CASSQNGGGNSPLHF
TGTGCCAGCAGCCAAAATGGGGGAGGGAATTCACCCCTCCACTTT